This TCR beta chain was recorded in a study of circulating and synovial CD4+ cells in juvenile arthritis (dated by TCRdb to between 2013 and 2015). About the full investigation: Within each patient, the TCRbeta CDR3 repertoires of synovial CD4 T cells, bulk blood CD4 T cells and circulating HLA-DR+ CD4 T cells were compared. The goal of repertoire sequencing was to confirm that a circulating synovial-like CD4 T cell subset was enriched in synovial clonotypes. Overall results and qualifications from the work: Circulating pathogenic-like lymphocytes clustered together with synovial T cells and shared a substantially larger fraction of CDR3 sequences with synovium than bulk blood did. Because overlap with synovium rose as sequencing depth increased, the measured fractions of shared clonotypes likely underestimated the overlap of the full repertoire. No difference between circulating pathogenic-like lymphocytes and bulk blood T cells was detected by traditional Vbeta family usage analysis. Because T cell genome counts in CPL samples and bulk blood CD4 samples differed by at least an order of magnitude, sample-size effects were addressed. Lower diversity was observed in synovial and circulating pathogenic-like lymphocyte repertoires than in bulk blood CD4 repertoires, and some CPL samples were found to be as oligoclonal as synovium.

Libraries were made using the immunoSEQ multiplex PCR assay. TCRbeta CDR3 sequencing was carried out by an external provider as a commercial service. For the original study's pipeline: The analyses used productive nucleotide sequences together with amino acid sequences obtained by in silico translation. Diversity was measured with Renyi entropy across alpha values, using the median of 200 repeated subsamples to equalise sample size. For clustering, the distance between each pair of repertoires was computed as one minus the Chao-modified Jaccard index, which corrected for under-sampling. Frequency-weighted overlap with synovial clonotypes was calculated over 200 sample sizes with 200 draws without replacement at each size, and the overlap was reported at the size of the smaller sample. TCRdb carries this immuneACCESS record with in-frame sequences only. Its versions omit some clonotypes, under half of them owing to an unresolved V gene in the studies checked, with the rest unexplained. V, J and clone size are taken as reported in that table, and D and trimming were inferred from the DNA itself. A total of some 15,000 clones appear in this sample, more than 75% of them only once. The leading ten clones occupy approximately 0.73% of the sample.

A note on this clone: The target of this receptor is not known. It has no much larger one-base neighbor in the sample; base qualities were not kept.

The sequenced samples came from patients who had active juvenile idiopathic arthritis. Right after thawing, the cells went straight into sorting, and Live/Dead Fixable Near-IR Stain was used to exclude dead cells. V is pruned by 3 bases and J by 2 bases, leaving 3 bases of the junction without a gene match. There are 14 amino acids in the CDR3, from cysteine to phenylalanine inclusive. Here the CDR3 DNA is all that survives: 42 bases in frame from base 1. Via the germline V gene, CDR1 is KGHSH and CDR2 LQKENI. This chain is built from TRBV18 and TRBJ2-5, with 7 bases in between that match TRBD1. The receptor was derived from a human donor with juvenile idiopathic arthritis. The specimen sequenced was CD4+ T cells from blood. The CDR3 protein: CASSPYRGQETQYF. The nucleotide sequence reads TGTGCCAGCTCACCTTACAGGGGTCAAGAGACCCAGTACTTC.